This T cell receptor beta chain was obtained from a study of shared clonotypes between healthy human individuals (dated by TCRdb to about 2020). Regarding the research as a whole: The cohort comprised a couple of women and a few men aged 18 to 49 years. Per donor, three plates each were used for CD4 naive and CD4 memory, two for CD8 naive, and one for CD8 memory. To estimate repertoire size and how much clonotypes are shared between individuals, the study performed deep sequencing of blood TCR repertoires from five healthy adults. To increase sequencing depth and limit assay-specific biases, TCR repertoire library preparation and sequencing were carried out by different laboratories using diverse techniques. Between about 0.9 and 10 billion PBMCs per donor were obtained by leukapheresis. Overall study results and their limits: Sampling was restricted to blood, and TCR repertoires in tissue are likely to differ from TCR repertoires in blood. Larger estimated clonotype richness was generally found for naive subsets than for memory subsets. Because the study included only a small number of donors, the genetic and exposure-history diversity represented was limited. Pairwise subsampling led to the expectation that sequencing depth would affect the degree of clonotype sharing among donors. Rarefaction of sorted-subset datasets indicated incomplete sequencing despite the large sequencing depth. Compared with non-shared clonotypes, the clonotypes found in all four sorted-subset donors had higher generation probabilities. When a few donors were compared, the shared fraction of clonotypes was about 5.4% for naive CD4, around 4% for naive CD8, about 2.4% for memory CD4, and 0.35% to 0.4% for memory CD8.

The donors were healthy, HIV-negative adults who had no recently reported acute infections or vaccinations. Every donor was a Caucasian adult residing in Nashville, Tennessee, USA. CD4+ T cells were enriched through magnetic negative selection, after which naive cells were positively selected on CD45RA and the remaining negative fraction served as the memory subset. Blood was obtained by leukapheresis, after which PBMCs were separated by Ficoll-Histopaque density gradient centrifugation and cryopreserved in liquid nitrogen vapor phase. Purity and quantity of every magnetically sorted T cell population were checked by analytical flow cytometry. Genomic DNA was isolated from every sorted fraction and measured by UV absorbance on a Nanodrop 2000c. Using the deep immunoSEQ assay, multiplex PCR amplified TCR CDR3 regions from genomic DNA. Extracted genomic DNA from each cell subset was spread evenly across all wells of several immunoSEQ 96-well plates, with each plate serving as a replicate. For sorted subsets, about 200 ng genomic DNA, equal to tens of thousands of T cell genomes, was loaded into each replicate PCR. Purified libraries were measured with a Qubit 3.0 fluorometer, size-checked on a Bioanalyzer 2100, and measured again with the KAPA Library Quantification kit. A separate single-read 150-cycle Illumina NextSeq 550 flow cell was used to sequence each immunoSEQ 96-well plate. The authors' analysis ran thus. Because the immunoSEQ output held only junctional sequences and lacked quality scores, the filtering could not match the filtering applied to full-length reads. To assign V/J genes and CDR3, sequences were annotated using PyIR, a Python wrapper for IgBLAST v1.9, with IMGT germline references. Reads with weak V/J assignments (E-value above 1e-6), missing CDR3, stop codons, out-of-frame junctions, or ambiguous translated residues were removed. V3J clonotypes were defined as sequences sharing the same inferred V gene, J gene, and CDR3 amino acid sequence. Percentage overlap between repertoires was calculated by dividing the number of shared unique clonotypes by the size of the smaller repertoire. Richness of each repertoire was evaluated using RTK rarefaction, the Chao1 estimator, and Recon v2.1 estimates of unobserved clonotypes. Generation probabilities for all TCRbeta clonotypes obtained by the gDNA method from a handful of donors were computed using OLGA. The immuneACCESS repertoire file appears here via TCRdb, limited to in-frame rearrangements. These files lack a portion of the clones; in checked studies, under half of the deficit traces to unresolved V genes, and the cause of the others is not known. V and J calls plus clone size are reproduced from that table; the DNA served to infer D and trimming. The sample includes hundreds of thousands of clones, with less than 80% observed a single time. The ten largest clones take up about 1.7% of the sample.

About this clone: The clone's antigen remains unknown. The input lacks base qualities; no much larger clone sits a single base away.

The CDR3 runs 16 residues from the cysteine to the phenylalanine. Just the 48-base CDR3 DNA is kept, in frame starting at base 1. Trimming takes 2 bases off V and 2 bases off J; junction bases not matched to a gene: 4. CDR1 and CDR2 are read off the germline V gene as KGHSH and LQKENI. The chain employs TRBV18 and TRBJ2-1; the junction holds 9 bases that match TRBD1. Sequenced input: memory CD4+ T cells sorted from blood. Taken with the paper, the label for cell subset or site translates to: CD45RA-negative fraction. The sequence was collected from a young woman in good health. The sequenced DNA: TGTGCCAGCTCACCATCCGGGACAGGGACCTACAATGAGCAGTTCTTC. Its amino acids are CASSPSGTGTYNEQFF. Reference TRBV18 and TRBJ2-1 genes cover what lies past the CDR3, so the full variable domain is NAGVMQNPRHLVRRRGQEARLRCSPMKGHSHVYWYRQLPEEGLKFMVYLQKENIIDESGMPKERFSAEFPKEGPSILRIQQVVRGDSAAYFCASSPSGTGTYNEQFFGPGTRLTVL.